Listed here are 31 T cell receptor beta chains from one sample, sequenced in a study of blood T cells in healthy people across ages (dated by TCRdb to about 2015). The library came from 5' RACE. The reads were generated on an Illumina HiSeq 2500. A second PCR of about 7 to 12 cycles was run with a J-beta primer mix and a sample-barcoded 5' primer. Through fastp at Q25 and MiXCR, TCRdb rebuilt clones from the public reads, retaining in-frame beta chains. Duplicate CDR3 protein sequences are folded into a single record with the most common DNA and genes. For this sample there are about 400,000 distinct CDR3 sequences; roughly half appear just once. 45% to 55% of the sample is held by the ten biggest clonotypes. The source material was blood. These receptors were taken from a man aged 55 to 70 in good health.

The V gene is TRBV28, the J gene TRBJ2-5, with TRBD1 identical over 8 bases. The germline CDR1 and CDR2 sequences are MDHEN and SYDVKM. This CDR3 region has 12 residues. After removal of 6 bases from V and 11 bases from J, the junction contained 8 bases not matched to a gene. The CDR3 bases are TGTGCCAGCAGAAACAGGGGGGAGGTGCAGTACTTC. This sequence encodes CASRNRGEVQYF. The entire variable domain, with the rest obtained from reference TRBV28 and TRBJ2-5, is as follows: DVKVTQSSRYLVKRTGEKVFLECVQDMDHENMFWYRQDPGLGLRLIYFSYDVKMKEKGDIPEGYSVSREKKERFSLILESASTNQTSMYLCASRNRGEVQYFGPGTRLLVL.

This clonotype was found a few times. The rearrangement joins TRBV24-1 to TRBJ2-4; possibly TRBD2 for D (7 bases). Trimming cost V 2 bases and J 8 bases, with 15 bases left between them. Germline loops: CDR1 KGHDR, CDR2 SFDVKD. This CDR3 comprises 15 residues. The CDR3 nucleotides are TGTGCCACCAGTGATTCGCGGGGGCAGGGCGACATTCAGTACTTC. This codes for CATSDSRGQGDIQYF.

In this sample, this clonotype turned up a few times. The chain uses TRBV7-2 and TRBJ2-3; tentative D call: TRBD1 (6 bases). The germline gives CDR1 SGHTA, CDR2 FQGNSA. V dropped 4 bases and J dropped 4 bases, with 15 bases sitting between them. CDR3 length: 15 amino acids. The CDR3 DNA reads TGTGCCAGCAGCTCCCGACAGGACAGCGCAGATACGCAGTATTTT. Translating gives CASSSRQDSADTQYF. The complete variable domain, with remaining parts taken from reference TRBV7-2 and TRBJ2-3, reads GAGVSQSPSNKVTEKGKDVELRCDPISGHTALYWYRQSLGQGLEFLIYFQGNSAPDKSGLPSDRFSAERTGGSVSTLTIQRTQQEDSAVYLCASSSRQDSADTQYFGPGTRLTVL.

This clonotype was picked up many times. The chain recombines TRBV14 with TRBJ2-1, with 11 bases aligning to TRBD2. The CDR3 has 14 residues. Losses at the gene ends were 6 bases for V and 4 bases for J; bases not matched to a gene: 2. Germline loops: CDR1 SGHDN, CDR2 FVKESK. CDR3 nucleotides: TGTGCCAGCAGTATAGCGGGAGGGTACAATGAGCAGTTCTTC. This gives the protein CASSIAGGYNEQFF.

The CDR3 region has the DNA TGTGCCAGCAGTACCTACAGGGGAAATACGCAGTATTTT. It codes for CASSTYRGNTQYF. The chain is built from TRBV27 and TRBJ2-3; 7 bases are shared with TRBD1. Germline lookup yields CDR1 MNHEY and CDR2 SMNVEV (reference sequence). There are 13 residues in the CDR3. V shed 5 bases, J shed 7 bases, and the junction held 6 bases outside the gene matches.

Only a few counts were recorded for this clonotype. J is TRBJ1-2 and V is TRBV29-1; no definite D call. Germline lookup yields CDR1 SQVTM and CDR2 ANQGSEA. V lost 4 bases, J lost 0 bases, and 9 bases lay in between. This CDR3 contains 13 residues. The DNA of the CDR3 is TGCAGCGTTGGGCAGCGCGCTAACTATGGCTACACCTTC. Translated: CSVGQRANYGYTF.

V gene TRBV6-2 or TRBV6-3 combines with J gene TRBJ2-1, with 8 bases aligning to TRBD2. The J segment lost 2 bases and the V segment lost 5 bases, leaving 14 bases of the junction unmatched. The CDR3 length is 18 residues. The germline gives CDR1 MNHEY, CDR2 SVGEGT. CDR3 residues: CASSPHPGIAGTYNEQFF. The CDR3 DNA is TGTGCCAGCAGTCCCCATCCGGGGATAGCGGGGACCTACAATGAGCAGTTCTTC.

The rearrangement joins TRBV29-1 to TRBJ1-2; TRBD1 might be the D (5 bases). CDR1 SQVTM and CDR2 ANQGSEA come from the germline V gene. This CDR3 is built from 13 residues. Between the trimmed V and J ends, which lost 4 bases and 4 bases, there was a span of 13 bases. The CDR3 spells CSVGGLHGYGYTF. The DNA of the CDR3 is TGCAGCGTTGGGGGACTACACGGCTATGGCTACACCTTC.

The V call is TRBV5-1, the J call TRBJ2-3; the D is unclear. There are 13 residues in the CDR3. V lost 4 bases to trimming and J lost 2 bases, with 8 bases between them. Germline V gene lookup returns CDR1 SGHRS and CDR2 YFSETQ. The CDR3 region has the DNA TGCGCCAGCAGCCCCTCTTACACAGATACGCAGTATTTT. Its protein is CASSPSYTDTQYF.

CDR3 amino acids: CATSDPAGTVNGYTF. For the CDR3, the DNA is TGTGCCACCAGTGATCCGGCCGGGACAGTAAATGGCTACACCTTC. The chain recombines TRBV24-1 with TRBJ1-2; 7 bases are shared with TRBD1. Germline V lookup: CDR1 KGHDR, CDR2 SFDVKD. This CDR3 spans 15 amino acids. V lost 3 bases, J lost 6 bases, and 9 bases stayed unmatched.

The chain recombines TRBV4-3 with TRBJ1-1; D remains unclear. The germline V and J ends were trimmed by 0 bases and 6 bases, with 14 bases remaining between them. The CDR3 loop spans 15 amino acids. Germline CDR1 and CDR2: LGHNA and YSLEER. The CDR3 is CASSQEPFEDAEAFF. In DNA form, the CDR3 reads TGCGCCAGCAGCCAAGAGCCCTTCGAGGATGCTGAAGCTTTCTTT.

This clonotype has only a few counts. The CDR3 nucleotides read TGTGCCAGCAGTTACGCTAACCACCTGAATGAAAAACTGTTTTTT. It is translated as CASSYANHLNEKLFF. This chain joins TRBV2 and TRBJ1-4; no clear D gene. This CDR3 spans 15 amino acids. CDR1 is SNHLY, CDR2 FYNNEI, per germline. The ends were cut back, 5 bases at V and 5 bases at J, with 15 bases in the middle.

This clonotype was observed at least ten times. The chain employs TRBV6-1 and TRBJ1-6; 10 bases match TRBD1. The CDR3 covers 15 residues. CDR1 is MNHNS and CDR2 is SASEGT in the germline V gene. The V segment lost 6 bases and the J segment 7 bases; nucleotides outside the gene matches: 6. The CDR3 DNA follows: TGTGCCAGCAGGGGGGGACAGGGGTGGAATTCACCCCTCCACTTT. Its protein product is CASRGGQGWNSPLHF.

There are many counts of this clonotype. The V call is TRBV3-1, the J call TRBJ2-5, with no clear D. The J call is doubtful: the DNA matches TRBJ2-7 better. Germline V gives CDR1 LGHDT, CDR2 YNNKEL (reference sequence). This CDR3 has 12 amino acids. CDR3 nucleotide sequence: TGTGCCAGCAGCCAAGAGGCCAACGAGCAGTACTTC. Its protein is CASSQEANEQYF.

This clonotype came up a few times. V usage is TRBV12-3 or TRBV12-4 and J usage is TRBJ1-1, with a tentative D call TRBD1 (6 bases). Trimming shortened V by 3 bases and J by 4 bases, and 12 bases separated the two germline ends. The CDR3 runs 14 residues. The CDR3 DNA is TGTGCCAGCAGTTTTGTGGGGGGCGTCACTGAAGCTTTCTTT. Translated: CASSFVGGVTEAFF.

Of note for this clonotype: This clone may be a read error of a much larger clone one base away. The chain uses TRBV28 and TRBJ2-7; the match to TRBD2 covers 13 bases. The DNA matches TRBJ2-5 better at its end, which makes the J call doubtful. Germline V gene data show CDR1 as MDHEN and CDR2 as SYDVKM. The CDR3 consists of 21 residues. Written as DNA, the CDR3 is TGTGCCAGCAGCCTCTGGACTAGCGGGGGCTCCGTTAACAAGCTCAAAGCGACCCAGTACTTC. As protein: CASSLWTSGGSVNKLKATQYF.

The gene calls are TRBV6-2 or TRBV6-3 and TRBJ2-5; the match to TRBD2 covers 7 bases. TRBJ2-7 explains the end of the DNA better; the J call may be wrong. Germline loops: CDR1 MNHEY, CDR2 SVGEGT. The CDR3 sequence is 16 residues long. CDR3 bases: TGTGCCAGCAGTCCACGTTGGAGCGGGAATGCCTACGAGCAGTACTTC. Translation: CASSPRWSGNAYEQYF.

The chain carries TRBV20-1 and TRBJ2-5, with a weak D call TRBD1 (8 bases). The end of the DNA fits TRBJ2-7 better, so the J call may be wrong. The germline V gene encodes CDR1 DFQATT and CDR2 SNEGSKA (reference sequence). The CDR3 is made up of 14 amino acids. The CDR3 region is CSARVTGGASEQYF. The CDR3, as DNA: TGCAGTGCTAGAGTTACAGGGGGGGCAAGCGAGCAGTACTTC.

The chain uses TRBV7-2 and TRBJ2-5; TRBD2 might be the D (5 bases). The V gene lost 4 bases and the J gene lost 2 bases, with 14 bases spanning the gap. The CDR3 runs to 15 residues. Per germline, CDR1 SGHTA and CDR2 FQGNSA. CDR3 residues: CASSSTGLIQETQYF. CDR3 sequence (DNA): TGTGCCAGCAGCTCTACCGGACTGATTCAAGAGACCCAGTACTTC.

This clonotype occurred a few times. The V gene is TRBV7-2, the J gene TRBJ2-1, with a weak D call TRBD2 (6 bases). V was clipped by 5 bases and J by 8 bases, with 13 bases between them. The CDR3 has 13 residues. Per germline, CDR1 SGHTA and CDR2 FQGNSA. The CDR3 spells CASSRTRDYEQFF. The DNA of the CDR3 is TGTGCCAGCAGCCGAACGCGGGACTATGAGCAGTTCTTC.

The V and J genes are TRBV12-3 or TRBV12-4 and TRBJ2-1; 8 bases agree with TRBD1. V lost 6 bases, J lost 3 bases, and 10 bases stayed unmatched. The CDR3 is 16 residues long. The CDR3 DNA follows: TGTGCCAGCAGCCCGCCAGGGGGCTCCCTCTACAATGAGCAGTTCTTC. It codes for CASSPPGGSLYNEQFF.

V and J are TRBV12-3 or TRBV12-4 and TRBJ2-4, with D maybe TRBD1 (6 bases). The J call is in doubt because the DNA end fits TRBJ2-5 better. The CDR3 is 16 residues long. CDR3 nucleotide sequence: TGTGCCAGCAGCCCCGGTGGGGGCCGAGGGCAAGAGACCCAGTACTTC. This gives the protein CASSPGGGRGQETQYF.

The rearrangement uses TRBV12-3 or TRBV12-4 and TRBJ1-2; D gene unclear. The length of the CDR3 is 13 residues. Trimming pared 6 bases from V and 0 bases from J, leaving 8 bases between. The CDR3 region is CASRTLANYGYTF. The CDR3 nucleotides read TGTGCCAGCAGGACCCTTGCTAACTATGGCTACACCTTC.

J is TRBJ2-3 and V is TRBV7-9; no definite D call. CDR1 and CDR2 (germline): SEHNR, FQNEAQ (reference sequence). This CDR3 has 15 residues. The ends were cut back, 1 base at V and 3 bases at J, with 11 bases in the middle. The CDR3 region is CASSLGLLSTDTQYF. CDR3 sequence (DNA): TGTGCCAGCAGCTTAGGGCTGTTGTCGACAGATACGCAGTATTTT.

The table lists this clonotype with a count of one. The gene calls are TRBV12-3 or TRBV12-4 and TRBJ2-3; D might be TRBD1 (7 bases). Between the trimmed V and J ends, which lost 5 bases and 2 bases, there was a span of 17 bases. This CDR3 region has 16 residues. The CDR3 spells CASSRTTGRFTDTQYF. The CDR3 nucleotides read TGTGCCAGCAGTCGTACGACAGGGAGGTTCACAGATACGCAGTATTTT.

A few counts support this clonotype. A read error may produce the germline difference seen at one junction end. The chain uses TRBV6-5 and TRBJ2-5; 10 bases fit TRBD2. Germline assignment: CDR1 MNHEY and CDR2 SVGAGI. This CDR3 is 17 amino acids long. The CDR3 reads CASSYSGAGGPQQTQYF. The CDR3 coding sequence is TGTGCCAGCAGTTACTCCGGAGCGGGGGGGCCCCAACAGACCCAGTACTTC.

There are a few counts of this clonotype. V usage is TRBV6-2 or TRBV6-3 and J usage is TRBJ2-5; a possible D gene is TRBD2 (6 bases). This CDR3 is built from 16 residues. CDR1 is MNHEY, CDR2 SVGEGT, per germline. V was trimmed by 6 bases and J by 5 bases, leaving 22 bases between them. The CDR3 region has the DNA TGTGCCAGCAGGTCCCCCCTCCTTTTGGGGAGGGAGACCCAGTACTTC. Translation: CASRSPLLLGRETQYF.

The gene calls are TRBV7-2 and TRBJ2-2, with TRBD2 identical over 9 bases. J was trimmed by 9 bases and V by 11 bases; bases with no gene match: 16. The CDR3 consists of 15 residues. Per the germline V gene, CDR1 is SGHTA and CDR2 is FQGNSA. The CDR3 reads CACQGIAGATRELFF. The CDR3 nucleotides read TGTGCCTGCCAGGGCATAGCGGGAGCGACCAGGGAGCTGTTTTTT.

This chain connects TRBV5-1 to TRBJ2-1; TRBD1 matches at 10 bases. This CDR3 spans 16 amino acids. Trimming cost V 4 bases and J 5 bases; bases outside gene matches: 9. CDR1 is SGHRS and CDR2 is YFSETQ in the germline V gene. CDR3 protein: CASSTWGQGSHNEQFF. CDR3 sequence (DNA): TGCGCCAGCAGCACATGGGGACAGGGGTCTCACAATGAGCAGTTCTTC.

CDR3 sequence reads: CASSQAPPGQGYYEQYF. CDR3 sequence (DNA): TGTGCCAGCAGCCAAGCCCCTCCGGGACAGGGGTACTACGAGCAGTACTTC. V and J are TRBV3-1 and TRBJ2-7; TRBD1 matches at 10 bases. The V segment lost 1 base and the J segment 3 bases; nucleotides outside the gene matches: 9. The CDR3 consists of 17 residues. CDR1 and CDR2 from the germline V gene are LGHDT and YNNKEL (reference sequence).

This clonotype was counted at least ten times. A read error may be the cause here, since a much bigger clone is one base away. This chain joins TRBV20-1 and TRBJ2-1; 7 bases match TRBD2. J gave up 6 bases and V 1 base, and 6 bases lay outside the gene matches. CDR1 is DFQATT, CDR2 SNEGSKA, per germline (reference sequence). The CDR3 covers 14 residues. The CDR3, as DNA: TGCAGTGCTAGAGGGCGAGCGGGGATCAATGAGCAGTTCTTC. It encodes CSARGRAGINEQFF.